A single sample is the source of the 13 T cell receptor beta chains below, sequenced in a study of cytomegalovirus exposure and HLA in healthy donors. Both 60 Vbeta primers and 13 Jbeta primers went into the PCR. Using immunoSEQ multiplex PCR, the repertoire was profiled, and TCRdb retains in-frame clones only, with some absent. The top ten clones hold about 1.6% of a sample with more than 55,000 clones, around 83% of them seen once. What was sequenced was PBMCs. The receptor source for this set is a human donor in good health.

The CDR3 DNA is TGTGCCAGCAGCCGAGACAGGGCAGAGACCCAGTACTTC. Its translation: CASSRDRAETQYF. The genes are TRBV9 and TRBJ2-5, with 7 bases fitting TRBD1. The CDR3 runs to 13 residues. Germline CDR1 and CDR2: SGDLS and YYNGEE. V lost 4 bases to trimming and J lost 4 bases; unmatched junction nucleotides: 4.

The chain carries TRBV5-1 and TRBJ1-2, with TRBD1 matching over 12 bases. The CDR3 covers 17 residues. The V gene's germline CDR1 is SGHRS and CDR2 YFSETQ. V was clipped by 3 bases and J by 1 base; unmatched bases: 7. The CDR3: CASSSGTGGSVNYGYTF. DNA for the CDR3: TGCGCCAGCAGCTCCGGGACAGGGGGCTCAGTTAACTATGGCTACACCTTC. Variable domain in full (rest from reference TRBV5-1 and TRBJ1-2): KAGVTQTPRYLIKTRGQQVTLSCSPISGHRSVSWYQQTPGQGLQFLFEYFSETQRNKGNFPGRFSGRQFSNSRSEMNVSTLELGDSALYLCASSSGTGGSVNYGYTFGSGTRLTVV.

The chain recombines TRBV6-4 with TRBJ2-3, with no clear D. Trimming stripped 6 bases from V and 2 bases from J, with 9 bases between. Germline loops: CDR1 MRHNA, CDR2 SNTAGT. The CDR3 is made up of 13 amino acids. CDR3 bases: TGTGCCAGCAGCCCGACTGTCACAGATACGCAGTATTTT. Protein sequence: CASSPTVTDTQYF.

The CDR3 nucleotides are TGTGCCAGCAGCAAAGACCGGGGGAGGAGCACCGGGGAGCTGTTTTTT. Its protein product is CASSKDRGRSTGELFF. The genes are TRBV21-1 and TRBJ2-2; the D call of TRBD2 is as the table states it, not checked on the DNA. TRBV21-1 is assigned pseudogene status. The CDR3 is 16 residues long.

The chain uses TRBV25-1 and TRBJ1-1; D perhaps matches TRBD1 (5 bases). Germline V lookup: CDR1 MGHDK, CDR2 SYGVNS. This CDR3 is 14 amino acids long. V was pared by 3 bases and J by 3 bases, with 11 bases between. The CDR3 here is CASSDRVDDTEAFF. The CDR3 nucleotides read TGTGCCAGCAGTGACAGGGTGGATGACACTGAAGCTTTCTTT.

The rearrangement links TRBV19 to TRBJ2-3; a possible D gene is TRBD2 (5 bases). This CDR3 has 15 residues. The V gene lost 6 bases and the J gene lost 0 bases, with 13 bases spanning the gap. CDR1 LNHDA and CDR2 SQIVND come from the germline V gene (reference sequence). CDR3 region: CASSYSVTSTDTQYF. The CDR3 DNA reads TGTGCCAGTAGCTATAGCGTCACTAGCACAGATACGCAGTATTTT.

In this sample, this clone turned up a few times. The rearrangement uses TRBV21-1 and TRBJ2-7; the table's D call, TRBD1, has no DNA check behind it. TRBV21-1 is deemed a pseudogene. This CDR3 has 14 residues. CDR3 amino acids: CASSKVYSFYEQYF. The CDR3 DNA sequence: TGTGCCAGCAGCAAGGTCTACAGTTTTTACGAGCAGTACTTC.

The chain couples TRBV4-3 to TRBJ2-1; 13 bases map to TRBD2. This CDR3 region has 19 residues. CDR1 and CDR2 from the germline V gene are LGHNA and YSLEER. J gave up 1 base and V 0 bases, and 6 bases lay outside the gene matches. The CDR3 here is CASSQDLGLAGDSYNEQFF. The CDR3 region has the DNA TGCGCCAGCAGCCAAGATCTTGGACTAGCGGGGGATTCCTACAATGAGCAGTTCTTC.

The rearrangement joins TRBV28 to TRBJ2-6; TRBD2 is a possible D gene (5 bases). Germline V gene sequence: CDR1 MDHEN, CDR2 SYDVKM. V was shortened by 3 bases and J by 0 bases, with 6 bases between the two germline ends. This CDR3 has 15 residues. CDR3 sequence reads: CASSFGNSGANVLTF. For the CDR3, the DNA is TGTGCCAGCAGTTTCGGGAACTCTGGGGCCAACGTCCTGACTTTC. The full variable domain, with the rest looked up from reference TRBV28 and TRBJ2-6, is DVKVTQSSRYLVKRTGEKVFLECVQDMDHENMFWYRQDPGLGLRLIYFSYDVKMKEKGDIPEGYSVSREKKERFSLILESASTNQTSMYLCASSFGNSGANVLTFGAGSRLTVL.

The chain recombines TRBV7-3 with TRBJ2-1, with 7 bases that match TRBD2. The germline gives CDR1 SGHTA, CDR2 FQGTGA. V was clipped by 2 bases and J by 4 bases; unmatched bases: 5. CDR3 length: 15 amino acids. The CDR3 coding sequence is TGTGCCAGCAGCTTAGTCACGGGGGGATACAATGAGCAGTTCTTC. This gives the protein CASSLVTGGYNEQFF.

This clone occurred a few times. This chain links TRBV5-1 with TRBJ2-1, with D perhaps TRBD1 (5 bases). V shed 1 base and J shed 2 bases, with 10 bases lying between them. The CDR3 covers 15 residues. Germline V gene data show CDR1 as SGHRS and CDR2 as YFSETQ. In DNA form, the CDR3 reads TGCGCCAGCAGCTTGCCGGAGACAGCCTACAATGAGCAGTTCTTC. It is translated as CASSLPETAYNEQFF.

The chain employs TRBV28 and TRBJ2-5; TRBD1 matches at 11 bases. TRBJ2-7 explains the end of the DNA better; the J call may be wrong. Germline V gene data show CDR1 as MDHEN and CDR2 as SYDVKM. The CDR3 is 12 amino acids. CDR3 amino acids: CASGQGANEQYF. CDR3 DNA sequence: TGTGCCAGCGGACAGGGGGCGAACGAGCAGTACTTC.

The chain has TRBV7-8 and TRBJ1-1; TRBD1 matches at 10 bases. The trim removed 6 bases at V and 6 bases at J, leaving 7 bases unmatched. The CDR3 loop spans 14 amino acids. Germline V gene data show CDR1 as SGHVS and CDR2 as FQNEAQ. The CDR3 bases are TGTGCCAGCAGGCATCCCGGACAGGGGGCTGAAGCTTTCTTT. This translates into CASRHPGQGAEAFF.